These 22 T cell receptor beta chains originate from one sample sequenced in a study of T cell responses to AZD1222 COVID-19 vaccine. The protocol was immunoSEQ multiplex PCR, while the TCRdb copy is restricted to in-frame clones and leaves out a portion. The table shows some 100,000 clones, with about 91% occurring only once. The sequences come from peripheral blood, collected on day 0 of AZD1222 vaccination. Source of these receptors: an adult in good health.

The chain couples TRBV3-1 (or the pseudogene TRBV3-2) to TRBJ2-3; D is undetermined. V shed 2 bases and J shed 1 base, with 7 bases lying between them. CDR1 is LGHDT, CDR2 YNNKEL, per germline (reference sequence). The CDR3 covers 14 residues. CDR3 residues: CASSQPSGTDTQYF. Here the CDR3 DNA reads TGTGCCAGCAGCCAACCCAGCGGCACAGATACGCAGTATTTT.

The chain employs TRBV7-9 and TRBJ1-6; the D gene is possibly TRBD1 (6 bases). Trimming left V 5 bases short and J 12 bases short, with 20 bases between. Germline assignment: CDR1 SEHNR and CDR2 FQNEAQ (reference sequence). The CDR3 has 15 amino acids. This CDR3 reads CASSPQGTTSGPLHF. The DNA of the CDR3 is TGTGCCAGCAGCCCCCAGGGGACAACCTCGGGACCCCTCCACTTT. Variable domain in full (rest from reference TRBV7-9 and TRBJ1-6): DTGVSQNPRHKITKRGQNVTFRCDPISEHNRLYWYRQTLGQGPEFLTYFQNEAQLEKSRLLSDRFSAERPKGSFSTLEIQRTEQGDSAMYLCASSPQGTTSGPLHFGNGTRLTVT.

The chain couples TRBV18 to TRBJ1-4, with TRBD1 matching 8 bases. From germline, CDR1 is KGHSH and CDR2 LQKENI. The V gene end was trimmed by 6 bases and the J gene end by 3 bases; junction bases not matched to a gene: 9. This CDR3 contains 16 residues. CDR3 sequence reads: CASSFDRGWSNEKLFF. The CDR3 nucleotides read TGTGCCAGCTCCTTCGACAGGGGTTGGTCTAATGAAAAACTGTTTTTT.

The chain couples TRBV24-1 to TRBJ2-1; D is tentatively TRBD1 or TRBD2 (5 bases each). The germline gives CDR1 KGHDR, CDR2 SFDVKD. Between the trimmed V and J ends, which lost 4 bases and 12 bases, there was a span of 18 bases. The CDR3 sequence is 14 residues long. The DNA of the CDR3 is TGTGCCACCAGTGAGTCCGGGACCCGGAGTGGGCAGTTCTTC. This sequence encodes CATSESGTRSGQFF.

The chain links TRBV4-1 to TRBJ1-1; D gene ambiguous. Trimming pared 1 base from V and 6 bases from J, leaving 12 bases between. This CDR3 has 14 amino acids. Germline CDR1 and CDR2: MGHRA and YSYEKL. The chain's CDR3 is CASSQVAGRSEAFF. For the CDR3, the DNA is TGCGCCAGCAGCCAAGTTGCGGGGAGGTCTGAAGCTTTCTTT.

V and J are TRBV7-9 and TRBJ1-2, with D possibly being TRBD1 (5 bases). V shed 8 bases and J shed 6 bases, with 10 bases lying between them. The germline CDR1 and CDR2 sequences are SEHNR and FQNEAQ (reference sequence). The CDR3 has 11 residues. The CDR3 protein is CASRGTDGYTF. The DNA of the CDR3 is TGTGCCAGCCGGGGGACGGATGGCTACACCTTC.

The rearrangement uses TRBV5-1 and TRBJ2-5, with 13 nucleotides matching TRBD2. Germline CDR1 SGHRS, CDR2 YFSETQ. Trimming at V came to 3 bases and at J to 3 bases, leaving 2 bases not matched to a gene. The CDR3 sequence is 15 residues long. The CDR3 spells CASSWGTSGKETQYF. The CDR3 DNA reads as TGCGCCAGCAGCTGGGGGACTAGCGGGAAAGAGACCCAGTACTTC.

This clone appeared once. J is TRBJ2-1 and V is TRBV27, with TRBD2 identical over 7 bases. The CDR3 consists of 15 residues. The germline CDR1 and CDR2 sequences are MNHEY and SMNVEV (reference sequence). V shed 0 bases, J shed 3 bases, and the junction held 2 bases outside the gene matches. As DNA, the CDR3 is TGTGCCAGCAGTTTATCAACGGGAGGCTACAATGAGCAGTTCTTC. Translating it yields CASSLSTGGYNEQFF.

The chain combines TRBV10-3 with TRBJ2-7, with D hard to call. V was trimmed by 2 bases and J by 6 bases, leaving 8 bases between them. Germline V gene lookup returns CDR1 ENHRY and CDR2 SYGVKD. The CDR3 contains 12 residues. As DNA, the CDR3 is TGTGCCATCAGTGAGAATTCAAGCGAGCAGTACTTC. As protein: CAISENSSEQYF.

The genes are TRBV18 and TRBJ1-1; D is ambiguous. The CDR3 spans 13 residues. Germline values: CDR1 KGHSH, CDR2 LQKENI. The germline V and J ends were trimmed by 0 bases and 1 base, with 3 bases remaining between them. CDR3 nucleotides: TGTGCCAGCTCACCACCACAGAACACTGAAGCTTTCTTT. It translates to CASSPPQNTEAFF.

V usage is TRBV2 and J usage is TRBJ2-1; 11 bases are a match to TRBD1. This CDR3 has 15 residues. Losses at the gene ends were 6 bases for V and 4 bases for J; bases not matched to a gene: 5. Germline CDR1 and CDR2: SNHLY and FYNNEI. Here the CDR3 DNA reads TGTGCCAGCAGCCGCGGACAGGGGGCTTACAATGAGCAGTTCTTC. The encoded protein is CASSRGQGAYNEQFF.

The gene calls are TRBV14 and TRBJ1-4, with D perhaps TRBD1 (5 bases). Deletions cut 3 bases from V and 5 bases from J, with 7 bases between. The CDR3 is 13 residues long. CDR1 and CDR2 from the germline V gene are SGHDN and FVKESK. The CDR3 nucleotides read TGTGCCAGCAGCCAGGGACTCAATGAAAAACTGTTTTTT. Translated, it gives CASSQGLNEKLFF.

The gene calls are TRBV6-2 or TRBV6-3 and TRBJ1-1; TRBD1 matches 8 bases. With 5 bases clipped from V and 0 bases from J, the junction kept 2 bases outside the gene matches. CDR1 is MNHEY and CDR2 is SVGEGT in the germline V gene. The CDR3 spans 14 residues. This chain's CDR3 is CASSTDRVNTEAFF. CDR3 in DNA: TGTGCCAGCAGTACGGACAGGGTGAACACTGAAGCTTTCTTT.

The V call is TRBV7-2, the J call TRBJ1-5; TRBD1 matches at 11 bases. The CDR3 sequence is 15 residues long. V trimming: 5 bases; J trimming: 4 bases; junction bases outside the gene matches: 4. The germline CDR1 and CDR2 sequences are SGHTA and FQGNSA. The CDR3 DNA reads TGTGCCAGCAGCCGGGGACAGGGGGGGAATCAGCCCCAGCATTTT. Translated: CASSRGQGGNQPQHF.

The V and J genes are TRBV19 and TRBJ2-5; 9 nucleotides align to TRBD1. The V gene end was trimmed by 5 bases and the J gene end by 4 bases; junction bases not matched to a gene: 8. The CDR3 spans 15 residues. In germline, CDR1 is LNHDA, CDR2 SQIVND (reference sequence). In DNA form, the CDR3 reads TGTGCCAGTAGTTTAAACACAGGGGGCGGAGAGACCCAGTACTTC. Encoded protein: CASSLNTGGGETQYF.

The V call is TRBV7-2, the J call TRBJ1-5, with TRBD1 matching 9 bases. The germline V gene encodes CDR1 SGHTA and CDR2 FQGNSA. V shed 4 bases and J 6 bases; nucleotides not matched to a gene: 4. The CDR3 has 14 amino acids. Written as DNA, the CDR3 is TGTGCCAGCAGCTCACAGGGGGCGGGTCAGCCCCAGCATTTT. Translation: CASSSQGAGQPQHF.

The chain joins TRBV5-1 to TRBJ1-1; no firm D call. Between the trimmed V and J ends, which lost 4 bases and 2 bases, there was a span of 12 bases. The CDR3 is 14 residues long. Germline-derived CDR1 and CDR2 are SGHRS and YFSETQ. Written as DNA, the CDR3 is TGCGCCAGCAGCCCCCAAGGAGCCAACACTGAAGCTTTCTTT. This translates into CASSPQGANTEAFF.

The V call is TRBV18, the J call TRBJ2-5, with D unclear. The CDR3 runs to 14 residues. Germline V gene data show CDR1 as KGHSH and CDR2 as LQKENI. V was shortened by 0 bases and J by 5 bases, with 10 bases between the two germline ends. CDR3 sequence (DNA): TGTGCCAGCTCACCACCTGGGAAGATGGAGACCCAGTACTTC. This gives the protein CASSPPGKMETQYF.

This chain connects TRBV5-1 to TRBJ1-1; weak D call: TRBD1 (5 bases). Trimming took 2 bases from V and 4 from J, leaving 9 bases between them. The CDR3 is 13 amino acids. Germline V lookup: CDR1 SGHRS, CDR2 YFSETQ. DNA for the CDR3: TGCGCCAGCAGCTTAAGCAGGGCCACTGAAGCTTTCTTT. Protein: CASSLSRATEAFF. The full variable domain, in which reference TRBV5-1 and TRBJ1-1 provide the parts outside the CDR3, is KAGVTQTPRYLIKTRGQQVTLSCSPISGHRSVSWYQQTPGQGLQFLFEYFSETQRNKGNFPGRFSGRQFSNSRSEMNVSTLELGDSALYLCASSLSRATEAFFGQGTRLTVV.

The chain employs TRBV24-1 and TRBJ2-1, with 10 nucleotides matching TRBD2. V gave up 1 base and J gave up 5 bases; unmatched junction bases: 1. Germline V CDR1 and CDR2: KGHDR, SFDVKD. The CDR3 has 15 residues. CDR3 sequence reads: CATSDLTSGNNEQFF. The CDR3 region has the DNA TGTGCCACCAGTGATTTAACTAGCGGGAACAATGAGCAGTTCTTC.

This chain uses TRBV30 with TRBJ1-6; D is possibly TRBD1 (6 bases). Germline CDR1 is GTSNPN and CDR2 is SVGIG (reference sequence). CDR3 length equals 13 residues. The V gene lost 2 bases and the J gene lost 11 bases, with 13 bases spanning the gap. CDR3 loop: CAWSLTGRTPLHF. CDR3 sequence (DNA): TGTGCCTGGAGTCTAACAGGGAGAACACCCCTCCACTTT.

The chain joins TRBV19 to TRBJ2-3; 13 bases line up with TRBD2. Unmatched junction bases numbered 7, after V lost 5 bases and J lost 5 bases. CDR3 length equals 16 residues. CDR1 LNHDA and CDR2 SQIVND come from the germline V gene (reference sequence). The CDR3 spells CASSRAGTSGEDTQYF. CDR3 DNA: TGTGCCAGTAGTCGCGCCGGGACTAGCGGGGAAGATACGCAGTATTTT.